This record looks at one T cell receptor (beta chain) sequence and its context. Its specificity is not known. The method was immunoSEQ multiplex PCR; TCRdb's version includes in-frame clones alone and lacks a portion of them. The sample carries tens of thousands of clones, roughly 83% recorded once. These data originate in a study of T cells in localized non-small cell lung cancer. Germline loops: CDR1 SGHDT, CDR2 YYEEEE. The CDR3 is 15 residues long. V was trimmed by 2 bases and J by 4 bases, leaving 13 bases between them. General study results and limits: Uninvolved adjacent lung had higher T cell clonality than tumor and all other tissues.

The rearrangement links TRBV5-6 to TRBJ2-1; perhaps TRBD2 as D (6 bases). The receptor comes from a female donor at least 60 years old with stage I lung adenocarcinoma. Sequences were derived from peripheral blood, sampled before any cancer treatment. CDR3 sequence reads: CASSFGGSKYNEQFF. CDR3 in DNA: TGTGCCAGCAGCTTCGGGGGTTCCAAATACAATGAGCAGTTCTTC.